These T cell receptor beta chains were read from a single sample in a study of blood T cell repertoires in COVID-19. Only in-frame clones appear in the TCRdb table, and some are missing; sequencing was by immunoSEQ multiplex PCR. Of approximately 300,000 clones in the sample, approximately 89% were seen once. Sample: PBMCs or T cells enriched from blood (not recorded which). These receptors originate from a woman aged 25-40 years who had recovered from COVID-19. Each CDR3 is given with its conserved first and last residue. Fields, in order: clone size, V gene, J gene, D gene, CDR3 DNA, CDR3 protein. D genes are given only for firm matches. Only part of the rows carry a size: once, few, many, or a class if the clone is expanded.

.	TRBV5-1	TRBJ2-3	.	TGCGCCAGCAGCTGGAGCGCCAGGGGGAGGACAGATACGCAGTATTTT	CASSWSARGRTDTQYF
.	TRBV7-9	TRBJ1-5	.	TGTGCCAGCAGCTCGTCTGGGCAGCCTAATCAGCCCCAGCATTTT	CASSSSGQPNQPQHF
.	TRBV5-1	TRBJ2-7	.	TGCGCCAGCAGCTTGCTACAGGGTCACCACGAGCAGTACTTC	CASSLLQGHHEQYF
.	TRBV7-9	TRBJ2-7	.	TGTGCCAGCAGTCACAGGGATGGGGTAAACGAGCAGTACTTC	CASSHRDGVNEQYF
.	TRBV28	TRBJ1-3	.	TGTGCCAGCAGTCAATGGGGGGAGGACACCATATATTTT	CASSQWGEDTIYF
.	TRBV11-2	TRBJ2-1	TRBD2	TGTGCCAGCAGCTTAGAAGGGACTAGCGGGGGTAATGAGCAGTTCTTC	CASSLEGTSGGNEQFF
.	TRBV11-3	TRBJ2-3	.	TGTGCCAGCAGCTTCTCAGGGTCCCATACGCAGTATTTT	CASSFSGSHTQYF
.	TRBV27	TRBJ1-2	.	TGTGCCAGCAGTTTCTCCTATGGCTACACCTTC	CASSFSYGYTF
few	TRBV2	TRBJ1-6	.	TGTGCCAGCAGTAATGACAGGTCAAATTCACCCCTCCACTTT	CASSNDRSNSPLHF
.	TRBV5-1	TRBJ1-2	TRBD1	TGCGCCAGCAGCTTGGATGGGGACAGGGAGGGATCCTATGGCTACACCTTC	CASSLDGDREGSYGYTF
.	TRBV5-5	TRBJ1-6	TRBD1	TGTGCCAGCAGCGACAGGGCTTCACCCCTCCACTTT	CASSDRASPLHF
.	TRBV5-8	TRBJ2-1	TRBD2	TGTGCCAGCAGCTTGGATAGCGGGGGGGTCGCGTATGAGCAGTTCTTC	CASSLDSGGVAYEQFF
.	TRBV28	TRBJ1-6	TRBD1	TGTGCCAGCAGTAGGGGGCGGGGCAATTCACCCCTCCACTTT	CASSRGRGNSPLHF
.	TRBV2	TRBJ1-6	.	TGTGCCAGCAGTGAAGCGCTATATTCACCCCTCCACTTT	CASSEALYSPLHF